Listed below are T cell receptor beta chains from one sample, sequenced in a study of T cell responses to AZD1222 COVID-19 vaccine. The data were produced by immunoSEQ multiplex PCR, yet TCRdb's version contains in-frame clones alone and is incomplete. Found here are approximately 130,000 clones, about 89% of them singletons; the top ten hold about 9.5%. The source material was peripheral blood, sampled 28 days after the second AZD1222 dose. Every receptor here comes from an adult who received the AZD1222 COVID-19 vaccine. CDR3s include the opening cysteine and the closing phenylalanine or tryptophan. Fields, in order: D gene, J gene, clone size, V gene, CDR3 protein, CDR3 DNA. D genes are given only for firm matches. Expanded clones are given a class, and other clones once, few, many or no size at all.

>NA|TRBJ2-3|NA|TRBV5-1
CASSLDPTDTQYF
TGCGCCAGCAGCTTGGATCCCACCGATACGCAGTATTTT
>NA|TRBJ1-1|NA|TRBV18
CASSPRVPQSMNTEAFF
TGTGCCAGCTCACCACGCGTCCCACAGTCCATGAACACTGAAGCTTTCTTT
>NA|TRBJ2-3|NA|TRBV20-1
CSGVLPDTQYF
TGCAGTGGGGTCTTACCAGATACGCAGTATTTT
>TRBD1|TRBJ1-4|NA|TRBV2
CASSRQGAANEKLFF
TGTGCCAGCAGTCGACAGGGGGCGGCTAATGAAAAACTGTTTTTT
>NA|TRBJ1-1|few|TRBV6-5
CASSQQGREAFF
TGTGCCAGCAGCCAACAGGGAAGGGAAGCTTTCTTT
>NA|TRBJ1-1|NA|TRBV7-9
CASSLLSNTEAFF
TGTGCCAGCAGCCTACTTTCCAACACTGAAGCTTTCTTT
>NA|TRBJ1-5|NA|TRBV11-2
CASSLDRDQPQHF
TGTGCCAGCAGCTTAGACCGCGATCAGCCCCAGCATTTT
>NA|TRBJ2-1|NA|TRBV4-1
CASSQDFLAREFF
TGCGCCAGCAGCCAAGATTTCCTAGCTAGGGAGTTCTTC
>NA|TRBJ1-4|NA|TRBV10-3
CAISESGAVNEKLFF
TGTGCCATCAGTGAGTCTGGGGCCGTTAATGAAAAACTGTTTTTT
>TRBD1|TRBJ2-3|NA|TRBV5-1
CASSLSTGVDTDTQYF
TGCGCCAGCAGCCTATCGACAGGGGTGGACACAGATACGCAGTATTTT
>NA|TRBJ1-1|NA|TRBV10-3
CAISRSERDTEAFF
TGTGCCATCAGTCGCTCGGAGAGGGACACTGAAGCTTTCTTT
>NA|TRBJ2-3|NA|TRBV5-4
CASSRRVSEGTDTQYF
TGTGCCAGCAGCCGGAGAGTTAGCGAAGGCACAGATACGCAGTATTTT
>NA|TRBJ2-1|NA|TRBV6-5
CATSRGQVHYNEQFF
TGTGCCACCTCCCGGGGGCAGGTTCACTACAATGAGCAGTTCTTC
>NA|TRBJ1-1|NA|TRBV6-5
CASSRLDTFGTEAFF
TGTGCCAGCAGTCGCCTTGACACTTTTGGAACTGAAGCTTTCTTT
>TRBD1|TRBJ2-3|NA|TRBV7-9
CASSSTGAYTDTQYF
TGTGCCAGCAGCTCGACAGGGGCCTACACAGATACGCAGTATTTT
>NA|TRBJ2-3|NA|TRBV2
CASPSMGTDTQYF
TGTGCCAGCCCATCCATGGGCACAGATACGCAGTATTTT
>TRBD1|TRBJ1-6|NA|TRBV5-1
CASSLARGGDINSPLHF
TGCGCCAGCAGCTTGGCCAGAGGGGGCGACATCAATTCACCCCTCCACTTT
>NA|TRBJ2-3|NA|TRBV29-1
CSVVPDTDTQYF
TGCAGCGTTGTGCCCGACACAGATACGCAGTATTTT
>NA|TRBJ1-5|NA|TRBV10-3
CAIWFSGRQSSNQPQHF
TGTGCCATCTGGTTTTCCGGGAGACAAAGTAGCAATCAGCCCCAGCATTTT
>NA|TRBJ2-3|NA|TRBV9
CASSVSGTSTDTQYF
TGTGCCAGCAGCGTAAGTGGGACTAGCACAGATACGCAGTATTTT
>NA|TRBJ2-7|NA|TRBV10-2
CASSGFYEQYF
TGCGCCAGCAGTGGATTTTACGAGCAGTACTTC
>TRBD1|TRBJ1-3|NA|TRBV18
CASSPRQGLSSGNTIYF
TGTGCCAGCTCACCTCGACAGGGGCTGAGCTCTGGAAACACCATATATTTT
>NA|TRBJ1-5|NA|TRBV11-3
CASSLQQGRGQPQHF
TGTGCCAGCAGCTTACAACAGGGACGCGGCCAGCCCCAGCATTTT
>NA|TRBJ2-7|NA|TRBV24-1
CATSDFITGQSSYEQYF
TGTGCCACCAGTGATTTCATTACAGGACAGAGCTCCTACGAGCAGTACTTC
>TRBD1|TRBJ1-2|NA|TRBV19
CASNWGQQYGYTF
TGTGCCAGTAATTGGGGACAGCAATATGGCTACACCTTC
>NA|TRBJ1-1|NA|TRBV3-1/TRBV3-2
CASSQVGPGNTEAFF
TGTGCCAGCAGCCAAGTCGGACCCGGGAACACTGAAGCTTTCTTT
>TRBD2|TRBJ2-5|NA|TRBV3-1/TRBV3-2
CASSFRASGTQETQYF
TGTGCCAGCAGCTTCCGGGCTAGCGGAACCCAAGAGACCCAGTACTTC
>NA|TRBJ2-3|NA|TRBV10-3
CAIRGAPFTDTQYF
TGTGCCATCAGGGGAGCCCCCTTCACAGATACGCAGTATTTT
>TRBD1|TRBJ2-3|once|TRBV10-3
CAISWTGQISTDTQYF
TGTGCCATCAGTTGGACAGGGCAGATCAGCACAGATACGCAGTATTTT
>TRBD1|TRBJ1-1|NA|TRBV30
CAWSAPRGTVPSLAFF
TGTGCCTGGAGTGCCCCGAGGGGGACAGTCCCATCCTTAGCTTTCTTT
>TRBD1|TRBJ1-3|NA|TRBV19
CASSPRTGAGNTIYF
TGTGCCAGTAGTCCCCGGACAGGGGCTGGAAACACCATATATTTT
>TRBD1|TRBJ1-5|NA|TRBV10-3
CAISTDRGSQPQHF
TGTGCCATCAGTACGGACAGGGGGAGTCAGCCCCAGCATTTT
>TRBD1|TRBJ2-7|NA|TRBV6-5
CASSYSGADRGYEQYF
TGTGCCAGCAGTTACTCGGGGGCGGACAGGGGCTACGAGCAGTACTTC
>TRBD2|TRBJ2-5|NA|TRBV6-5
CASRLGVAGEETQYF
TGTGCCAGCAGACTCGGGGTAGCGGGGGAGGAGACCCAGTACTTC
>NA|TRBJ2-2|NA|TRBV4-1
CASSRTGANTGELFF
TGCGCCAGCAGCCGTACGGGGGCCAACACCGGGGAGCTGTTTTTT
>NA|TRBJ2-3|NA|TRBV18
CASSPSWSSTDTQYF
TGTGCCAGCTCACCAAGCTGGAGCAGCACAGATACGCAGTATTTT
>NA|TRBJ1-3|NA|TRBV4-1
CASSQSTVGNTIYF
TGCGCCAGCAGCCAATCGACAGTTGGAAACACCATATATTTT
>NA|TRBJ2-3|few|TRBV2
CASEYTDTQYF
TGTGCCAGCGAATATACAGATACGCAGTATTTT
>NA|TRBJ2-2|NA|TRBV7-9
CASSRDTGELFF
TGTGCCAGCAGCCGAGACACCGGGGAGCTGTTTTTT
>TRBD1|TRBJ1-2|NA|TRBV19
CASTPGGDRDRANYGYTF
TGTGCCAGCACCCCTGGAGGGGACCGGGACAGGGCCAACTATGGCTACACCTTC